This TCR beta chain was retrieved from a study of blood T cell repertoires in COVID-19. CDR1 SGHNT and CDR2 YYREEE come from the germline V gene (reference sequence). The CDR3 is 16 residues long. Unmatched junction bases numbered 6, after V lost 2 bases and J lost 5 bases. TCRdb keeps only in-frame clones here, not all; method: immunoSEQ multiplex PCR. The sample has about 160,000 clones, approximately 80% seen once; the top ten hold roughly 9%. The sample was peripheral blood. The chain carries TRBV5-4 and TRBJ1-4; the match to TRBD1 covers 10 bases. The TCR was taken from an elderly woman with active or convalescent COVID-19. The DNA of the CDR3 is TGTGCCAGCAGCTTTGATCCGGGACAGGGGAATGAAAAACTGTTTTTT. As protein: CASSFDPGQGNEKLFF.